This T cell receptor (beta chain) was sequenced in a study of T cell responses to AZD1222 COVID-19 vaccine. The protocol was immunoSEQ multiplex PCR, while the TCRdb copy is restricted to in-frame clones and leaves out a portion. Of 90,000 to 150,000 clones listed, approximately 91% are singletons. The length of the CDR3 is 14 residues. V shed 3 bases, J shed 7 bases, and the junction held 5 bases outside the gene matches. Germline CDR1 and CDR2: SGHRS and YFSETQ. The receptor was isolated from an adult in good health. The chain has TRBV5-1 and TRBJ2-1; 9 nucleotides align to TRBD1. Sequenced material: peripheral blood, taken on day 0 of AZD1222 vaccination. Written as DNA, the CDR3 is TGCGCCAGCAGCTCCGGGACAGGGAGGAATGAGCAGTTCTTC. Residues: CASSSGTGRNEQFF.